The 23 T cell receptor beta chains below come from one sample, sequenced in a study of T cells after posttransplantation cyclophosphamide. Busulfan-fludarabine conditioning, marrow transplant, and cyclophosphamide on days +3 and +4 were administered. Here immunoSEQ multiplex PCR was the method, and the copy in TCRdb shows in-frame clones only, minus some. This sample has about 7,700 clones, each found more than once. The source was PBMCs, collected 94 days after allogeneic stem cell transplant with posttransplant cyclophosphamide. These receptor sequences come from a female patient aged 60 or older who received an allogeneic stem cell transplant from an unrelated donor, was CMV-positive, and had acute GVHD only. The graft donor may account for some of the T cells.

This clone has at least ten counts. The gene calls are TRBV27 and TRBJ1-4; no clear D gene. CDR3 length equals 14 residues. Germline V gene data show CDR1 as MNHEY and CDR2 as SMNVEV (reference sequence). Trimming removed 5 bases at V and 1 base at J, with 8 bases between. The CDR3, as DNA: TGTGCCAGCAGTCCAGGTGGAACTAATGAAAAACTGTTTTTT. It translates to CASSPGGTNEKLFF.

This clone came up many times. The rearrangement uses TRBV2 and TRBJ1-4; no firm D call. V was trimmed by 7 bases and J by 2 bases, leaving 11 bases between them. From germline, CDR1 is SNHLY and CDR2 FYNNEI. The CDR3 has 14 amino acids. In DNA form, the CDR3 reads TGTGCCAGCACCCGAACGGGGACTAATGAAAAACTGTTTTTT. It codes for CASTRTGTNEKLFF.

This chain connects TRBV5-1 to TRBJ2-5, with TRBD2 matching over 13 bases. Germline-derived CDR1 and CDR2 are SGHRS and YFSETQ. The CDR3 is 15 residues long. V trimming: 4 bases; J trimming: 5 bases; junction bases outside the gene matches: 5. The CDR3: CASSALTSGRETQYF. The CDR3 DNA sequence: TGCGCCAGCAGCGCACTGACTAGCGGGAGGGAGACCCAGTACTTC.

This clone was seen a few times. The CDR3 here is CATSLTSGVVSDTQYF. DNA for the CDR3: TGTGCCACCAGCCTGACTAGCGGGGTTGTGTCAGATACGCAGTATTTT. The rearrangement uses TRBV15 and TRBJ2-3; TRBD2 matches at 11 bases. The CDR3 loop spans 16 amino acids. Germline-derived CDR1 and CDR2 are LNHNV and YYDKDF (reference sequence). J was trimmed by 4 bases and V by 5 bases; bases with no gene match: 8.

In its sample, this clone was seen a few times. The chain links TRBV29-1 to TRBJ1-2; 10 bases map to TRBD1. V lost 6 bases to trimming and J lost 8 bases; unmatched junction nucleotides: 15. CDR3 length: 15 residues. Germline lookup yields CDR1 SQVTM and CDR2 ANQGSEA. This CDR3 is CSVNSGTGAELGYTF. The DNA for the CDR3 is TGCAGCGTGAACTCCGGGACAGGGGCAGAGTTAGGCTACACCTTC.

This clone is labeled medium-sized. This chain uses TRBV7-2 with TRBJ2-3, with a possible D match to TRBD2 (5 bases). V shed 1 base and J shed 5 bases, with 13 bases lying between them. Per germline, CDR1 SGHTA and CDR2 FQGNSA. There are 15 residues in the CDR3. CDR3 DNA sequence: TGTGCCAGCAGCTTAGTCTCAAGGGCGGGAGATACGCAGTATTTT. Amino acids: CASSLVSRAGDTQYF.

There are many counts of this clone. The rearrangement joins TRBV11-3 to TRBJ2-2; 7 bases agree with TRBD1. Germline lookup yields CDR1 SGHNT and CDR2 YENEEA. The CDR3 is made up of 15 amino acids. Trimming removed 5 bases from V and 4 bases from J; junction bases left unmatched: 7. The CDR3 DNA follows: TGTGCCAGCAGCGAAAAGGGGGCTGGCACCGGGGAGCTGTTTTTT. This codes for CASSEKGAGTGELFF.

This clone was observed many times. J is TRBJ2-3 and V is TRBV6-2 or TRBV6-3; D gene uncertain. The V end lost 2 bases, the J end lost 0 bases, and 6 bases lay between the germline ends. Germline CDR1 and CDR2: MNHEY and SVGEGT. The CDR3 is 14 amino acids. The CDR3 coding sequence is TGTGCCAGCAGTTACATCGGGAGCACAGATACGCAGTATTTT. This sequence encodes CASSYIGSTDTQYF.

This clone was seen only a few times. This chain connects TRBV15 to TRBJ1-4, with 7 bases identical to TRBD1. There are 15 residues in the CDR3. Germline CDR1 and CDR2: LNHNV and YYDKDF (reference sequence). J was trimmed by 4 bases and V by 1 base; bases with no gene match: 3. The CDR3 region is CATSRGQGVNEKLFF. CDR3 nucleotide sequence: TGTGCCACCAGCAGAGGACAGGGAGTTAATGAAAAACTGTTTTTT.

This clone showed up just a few times. J is TRBJ2-6 and V is TRBV12-3 or TRBV12-4; 7 bases are shared with TRBD1. CDR3 size: 17 residues. The V segment lost 5 bases and the J segment 2 bases; nucleotides outside the gene matches: 9. The CDR3 DNA reads as TGTGCCAGCAGTCCTACAGGGGTCTCAACTGGGGCCAACGTCCTGACTTTC. Translated: CASSPTGVSTGANVLTF.

The J gene is TRBJ1-1, the V gene TRBV28, with 7 bases that match TRBD1. The CDR3 is 13 amino acids. Germline CDR1 reads MDHEN; CDR2 reads SYDVKM. Trimming at V came to 6 bases and at J to 5 bases, leaving 6 bases not matched to a gene. The CDR3 DNA sequence: TGTGCCAGCAGCGCAGGGGGGAGGACTGAAGCTTTCTTT. Translating gives CASSAGGRTEAFF.

This clone was seen at least ten times. The rearrangement links TRBV6-1 to TRBJ1-3, with 9 bases matching TRBD1. CDR1 and CDR2 (germline): MNHNS, SASEGT. Trimming cost V 3 bases and J 0 bases; bases outside gene matches: 6. The CDR3 sequence is 17 residues long. The CDR3 loop is CASSDDRGIFSGNTIYF. The CDR3 DNA reads TGTGCCAGCAGTGACGACAGGGGGATTTTCTCTGGAAACACCATATATTTT.

The chain uses TRBV23-1 and TRBJ1-1; a possible D gene is TRBD1 (6 bases). TRBV23-1 is assigned to the ORF class and has an uncertain function. The CDR3 contains 13 residues. Trimming cost V 8 bases and J 3 bases, with 13 bases left between them. CDR3 in amino acids: CASPRTVYTEAFF. The CDR3 region has the DNA TGCGCCAGCCCAAGGACAGTTTACACTGAAGCTTTCTTT.

The table lists this clone with many counts. The rearrangement joins TRBV30 to TRBJ1-6; D may be TRBD1 (6 bases). The CDR3 contains 13 residues. The germline V and J ends were trimmed by 1 base and 7 bases, with 8 bases remaining between them. Per germline, CDR1 GTSNPN and CDR2 SVGIG (reference sequence). CDR3 protein: CAWSGTENSPLHF. The CDR3 DNA follows: TGTGCCTGGAGTGGGACAGAGAATTCACCCCTCCACTTT.

Many counts were recorded for this clone. This chain connects TRBV28 to TRBJ2-5; 11 bases align to TRBD2. The V gene end was trimmed by 6 bases and the J gene end by 12 bases; junction bases not matched to a gene: 15. The CDR3 extends over 15 amino acids. Germline CDR1 reads MDHEN; CDR2 reads SYDVKM. In nucleotides, the CDR3 is TGTGCCAGCAGCCTCATAGCGGGAGGGCCTCTCCGCAAGTACTTC. Protein sequence: CASSLIAGGPLRKYF. The whole variable domain, remainder taken from reference TRBV28 and TRBJ2-5, is DVKVTQSSRYLVKRTGEKVFLECVQDMDHENMFWYRQDPGLGLRLIYFSYDVKMKEKGDIPEGYSVSREKKERFSLILESASTNQTSMYLCASSLIAGGPLRKYFGPGTRLLVL.

This clone was seen ten or more times. The rearrangement joins TRBV14 to TRBJ1-2; 9 nucleotides agree with TRBD1. The CDR3 is 17 residues long. Germline-derived CDR1 and CDR2 are SGHDN and FVKESK. V shed 4 bases, J shed 6 bases, and the junction held 15 bases outside the gene matches. CDR3 bases: TGTGCCAGCAGCCGACTACTTCGGGACAGGGAGTTGAATGGCTACACCTTC. Residues: CASSRLLRDRELNGYTF.

The sample holds a few counts of this clone. The chain has TRBV24-1 and TRBJ2-2; 7 bases match TRBD1. In germline, CDR1 is KGHDR, CDR2 SFDVKD. The CDR3 is 18 amino acids. Unmatched junction bases numbered 7, after V lost 0 bases and J lost 1 base. The CDR3 spells CATSDLYRGVENTGELFF. The CDR3 nucleotides read TGTGCCACCAGTGATTTGTACAGGGGAGTTGAGAACACCGGGGAGCTGTTTTTT.

J is TRBJ1-2 and V is TRBV5-1; D gene unclear. This CDR3 spans 15 amino acids. Trimming shortened V by 6 bases and J by 5 bases, and 20 bases separated the two germline ends. Germline assignment: CDR1 SGHRS and CDR2 YFSETQ. In nucleotides, the CDR3 is TGCGCCAGCACCCTTGGTCTGCTCGGACTTTATGGCTACACCTTC. Translation: CASTLGLLGLYGYTF.

A few counts support this clone. The rearrangement joins TRBV6-1 to TRBJ2-3; 8 nucleotides match TRBD2. J gave up 0 bases and V 4 bases, and 3 bases lay outside the gene matches. The CDR3 loop spans 15 amino acids. Germline-derived CDR1 and CDR2 are MNHNS and SASEGT. The DNA for the CDR3 is TGTGCCAGCAGTGGGGTAGCGGGGAGCACAGATACGCAGTATTTT. This encodes CASSGVAGSTDTQYF.

At least ten counts were recorded for this clone. V and J are TRBV7-2 and TRBJ2-1; weak D call: TRBD1 (6 bases). Trimming removed 1 base at V and 1 base at J, with 11 bases between. There are 16 residues in the CDR3. Germline loops: CDR1 SGHTA, CDR2 FQGNSA. For the CDR3, the DNA is TGTGCCAGCAGCTTAGTACCAGGGGCTTCCTACAATGAGCAGTTCTTC. It yields the protein CASSLVPGASYNEQFF. Full variable domain (missing parts from reference TRBV7-2 and TRBJ2-1): GAGVSQSPSNKVTEKGKDVELRCDPISGHTALYWYRQSLGQGLEFLIYFQGNSAPDKSGLPSDRFSAERTGGSVSTLTIQRTQQEDSAVYLCASSLVPGASYNEQFFGPGTRLTVL.

This clone has a count of ten or more. CDR3 loop: CASRGAGIYNEQFF. CDR3 DNA sequence: TGTGCCAGCAGAGGGGCAGGGATTTACAATGAGCAGTTCTTC. V is TRBV6-1 and J is TRBJ2-1, with D maybe TRBD1 (5 bases). Germline CDR1 MNHNS, CDR2 SASEGT. The CDR3 consists of 14 residues. V dropped 6 bases and J dropped 4 bases, with 13 bases sitting between them.

This clone was detected many times. The chain recombines TRBV5-6 with TRBJ2-7; D may be TRBD2 (6 bases). Germline CDR1 SGHDT, CDR2 YYEEEE. V lost 3 bases and J lost 4, with 8 bases in between. The CDR3 spans 12 residues. This CDR3 reads CASSSGVYEQYF. For the CDR3, the DNA is TGTGCCAGCAGCTCGGGGGTATACGAGCAGTACTTC. The full variable domain, completed using reference TRBV5-6 and TRBJ2-7, is DAGVTQSPTHLIKTRGQQVTLRCSPKSGHDTVSWYQQALGQGPQFIFQYYEEEERQRGNFPDRFSGHQFPNYSSELNVNALLLGDSALYLCASSSGVYEQYFGPGTRLTVT.

Many counts were recorded for this clone. The V gene is TRBV5-1, the J gene TRBJ2-2; no definite D call. The CDR3 loop spans 13 amino acids. Germline CDR1 SGHRS, CDR2 YFSETQ. Trimming took 0 bases from V and 8 from J, leaving 8 bases between them. The CDR3 loop is CASSLGPLGELFF. For the CDR3, the DNA is TGCGCCAGCAGCTTGGGGCCGTTGGGGGAGCTGTTTTTT.